The 15 T cell receptor beta chains below come from one sample, sequenced in a study of CD8 T cells in Susac syndrome. RNA was extracted with the RNeasy kit, and a quantity of roughly 0.45 to 1 ug was reverse transcribed using random hexamers. TCRdb ran MiXCR on the immunoSEQ multiplex PCR reads and lists one entry per CDR3 protein. The sample shows some 120,000 distinct CDR3 sequences, 85% to 95% of them seen only once. Sequencing input: CD8+ T cells from PBMCs. The receptors derive from a human donor with multiple sclerosis.

V and J are TRBV5-6 and TRBJ1-5, with no clear D. V was trimmed by 0 bases and J by 7 bases, leaving 8 bases between them. This CDR3 spans 13 amino acids. Germline lookup yields CDR1 SGHDT and CDR2 YYEEEE. The CDR3 reads CASSLAEGQPQHF. The CDR3 DNA is TGTGCCAGCAGCTTGGCTGAAGGGCAGCCCCAGCATTTT.

This clonotype was seen just once. The gene calls are TRBV27 and TRBJ1-5; D is undetermined. CDR1 MNHEY and CDR2 SMNVEV come from the germline V gene (reference sequence). The CDR3 is 13 amino acids. V was pared by 3 bases and J by 5 bases, with 8 bases between. The CDR3, as DNA: TGTGCCAGCAGTTTTGGGCCCGATCAGCCCCAGCATTTT. Translation: CASSFGPDQPQHF.

This chain joins TRBV11-2 and TRBJ1-1; 7 nucleotides line up with TRBD1. The CDR3 runs 15 residues. Germline CDR1 and CDR2: SGHAT and FQNNGV. V shed 5 bases, J shed 4 bases, and the junction held 10 bases outside the gene matches. CDR3 nucleotides: TGTGCCAGCAGCCCAACGACAGGGTATGGCACTGAAGCTTTCTTT. The encoded protein is CASSPTTGYGTEAFF.

The V and J genes are TRBV18 and TRBJ1-5, with D possibly being TRBD1 (5 bases). CDR1 and CDR2 (germline): KGHSH, LQKENI. This CDR3 is built from 14 residues. Trimming pared 2 bases from V and 7 bases from J, leaving 12 bases between. The CDR3 loop is CASSPGGVVQPQHF. The CDR3 nucleotides read TGTGCCAGCTCACCAGGGGGGGTTGTCCAGCCCCAGCATTTT.

The chain couples TRBV3-1 to TRBJ2-3; D may be TRBD2 (5 bases). The V end was cut by 1 base, the J end by 2 bases, with 19 bases between. The germline V gene has CDR1 LGHDT and CDR2 YNNKEL (reference sequence). The CDR3 has 18 residues. The CDR3 coding sequence is TGTGCCAGCAGCCAAGTGTATCGGGCAGACTATGCCACAGATACGCAGTATTTT. Its protein product is CASSQVYRADYATDTQYF.

In its sample, this clonotype was seen once. J is TRBJ1-1 and V is TRBV5-6; no definite D call. The germline V gene encodes CDR1 SGHDT and CDR2 YYEEEE. V was pared by 4 bases and J by 1 base, with 11 bases between. This CDR3 comprises 14 residues. The CDR3 reads CASSTDVKNTEAFF. DNA of the CDR3: TGTGCCAGCAGCACTGACGTGAAGAACACTGAAGCTTTCTTT. Looking up the rest from reference TRBV5-6 and TRBJ1-1 gives the full variable domain: DAGVTQSPTHLIKTRGQQVTLRCSPKSGHDTVSWYQQALGQGPQFIFQYYEEEERQRGNFPDRFSGHQFPNYSSELNVNALLLGDSALYLCASSTDVKNTEAFFGQGTRLTVV.

The chain combines TRBV7-9 with TRBJ2-7, with D possibly being TRBD2 (7 bases). The CDR3 contains 15 residues. Trimming took off 5 bases at V and 5 bases at J, with 19 bases between the two ends. Germline V gives CDR1 SEHNR, CDR2 FQNEAQ (reference sequence). The CDR3 DNA follows: TGTGCCAGCAGCCCCGTCGCGGGGGCGGACCACGAGCAGTACGTC. Translated, it gives CASSPVAGADHEQYV.

The rearrangement joins TRBV6-1 to TRBJ1-5; D unclear. Germline V CDR1 and CDR2: MNHNS, SASEGT. The germline V and J ends were trimmed by 1 base and 7 bases, with 14 bases remaining between them. CDR3 size: 15 residues. The CDR3 DNA sequence: TGTGCCAGCAGTGAAGATCTTCCCGATAGGCAGCCCCAGCATTTT. Protein product: CASSEDLPDRQPQHF.

J is TRBJ1-1 and V is TRBV5-6; the D is unclear. Between the trimmed V and J ends, which lost 1 base and 2 bases, there was a span of 15 bases. The CDR3 has 16 amino acids. The germline gives CDR1 SGHDT, CDR2 YYEEEE. For the CDR3, the DNA is TGTGCCAGCAGCTTGAGGGCCGATTTAGAAAACACTGAAGCTTTCTTT. This gives the protein CASSLRADLENTEAFF. The whole variable domain, remainder taken from reference TRBV5-6 and TRBJ1-1, is DAGVTQSPTHLIKTRGQQVTLRCSPKSGHDTVSWYQQALGQGPQFIFQYYEEEERQRGNFPDRFSGHQFPNYSSELNVNALLLGDSALYLCASSLRADLENTEAFFGQGTRLTVV.

V usage is TRBV9 and J usage is TRBJ2-2, with 10 bases matching TRBD2. CDR3 length: 16 residues. Germline V gene lookup returns CDR1 SGDLS and CDR2 YYNGEE. Losses at the gene ends were 3 bases for V and 5 bases for J; bases not matched to a gene: 7. The CDR3 spells CASSEGSGRVTGELFF. In DNA form, the CDR3 reads TGTGCCAGCAGCGAGGGAAGCGGGAGGGTAACCGGGGAGCTGTTTTTT.

CDR3 nucleotides: TGTGCCAGCAGCGAGGGACAGACGAACACTGAAGCTTTCTTT. Translation gives CASSEGQTNTEAFF. V gene TRBV9 combines with J gene TRBJ1-1; 7 bases are shared with TRBD1. Losses at the gene ends were 3 bases for V and 1 base for J; bases not matched to a gene: 3. Germline V gene data show CDR1 as SGDLS and CDR2 as YYNGEE. The CDR3 runs to 14 residues.

In its sample, this clonotype was seen once. The genes are TRBV30 and TRBJ1-2; D is ambiguous. The germline V gene encodes CDR1 GTSNPN and CDR2 SVGIG (reference sequence). V was pared by 2 bases and J by 0 bases, with 16 bases between. This CDR3 contains 16 residues. Here the CDR3 reads CAWSHGSVGANYGYTF. CDR3 bases: TGTGCCTGGAGTCATGGATCGGTCGGAGCTAACTATGGCTACACCTTC.

CDR3 bases: TGTGCCTGGAGTTTTGGGGCTGAAGCTTTCTTT. This encodes CAWSFGAEAFF. This chain links TRBV30 with TRBJ1-1; D call uncertain. The CDR3 extends over 11 amino acids. V lost 2 bases, J lost 6 bases, and 7 bases lay in between. Germline V gene sequence: CDR1 GTSNPN, CDR2 SVGIG (reference sequence).

CDR3 in amino acids: CASSEEGYREKLFF. The CDR3 DNA reads as TGTGCCAGCAGTGAAGAAGGGTATCGTGAAAAACTGTTTTTT. This rearrangement joins TRBV6-1 to TRBJ1-4; D unresolved. In germline, CDR1 is MNHNS, CDR2 SASEGT. The CDR3 totals 14 residues. The germline V and J ends were trimmed by 1 base and 7 bases, with 10 bases remaining between them.

The chain combines TRBV2 with TRBJ2-6; D is ambiguous. Germline assignment: CDR1 SNHLY and CDR2 FYNNEI. CDR3 length equals 13 residues. The ends were cut back, 5 bases at V and 1 base at J, with 3 bases in the middle. The DNA of the CDR3 is TGTGCCAGCAGTAGGTCTGGGGCCAACGTCCTGACTTTC. Translated: CASSRSGANVLTF.